This T cell receptor (beta chain) came from a study of blood T cell repertoires in COVID-19. This CDR3 comprises 15 residues. Germline lookup yields CDR1 SGHNT and CDR2 YENEEA. Losses at the gene ends were 5 bases for V and 2 bases for J; bases not matched to a gene: 7. As originally analysed: By means of reference gene primer amplification, nucleated cell counts were estimated. Profiling relied on immunoSEQ multiplex PCR, and the TCRdb table lists in-frame clones only, not all of them. V, J and clone size are taken as reported in that table, and D and trimming were inferred from the DNA itself. The sample shows about 480,000 clones, roughly 89% of them seen only once.

The material sequenced was peripheral blood. The V and J genes are TRBV11-3 and TRBJ2-5, with 8 bases identical to TRBD1. This clonotype was obtained from a man aged 18 to 29 with COVID-19, enrolled during active disease. In nucleotides, the CDR3 is TGTGCCAGCAGCCCCGGGACAGGCTTACAAGAGACCCAGTACTTC. Its translation: CASSPGTGLQETQYF.